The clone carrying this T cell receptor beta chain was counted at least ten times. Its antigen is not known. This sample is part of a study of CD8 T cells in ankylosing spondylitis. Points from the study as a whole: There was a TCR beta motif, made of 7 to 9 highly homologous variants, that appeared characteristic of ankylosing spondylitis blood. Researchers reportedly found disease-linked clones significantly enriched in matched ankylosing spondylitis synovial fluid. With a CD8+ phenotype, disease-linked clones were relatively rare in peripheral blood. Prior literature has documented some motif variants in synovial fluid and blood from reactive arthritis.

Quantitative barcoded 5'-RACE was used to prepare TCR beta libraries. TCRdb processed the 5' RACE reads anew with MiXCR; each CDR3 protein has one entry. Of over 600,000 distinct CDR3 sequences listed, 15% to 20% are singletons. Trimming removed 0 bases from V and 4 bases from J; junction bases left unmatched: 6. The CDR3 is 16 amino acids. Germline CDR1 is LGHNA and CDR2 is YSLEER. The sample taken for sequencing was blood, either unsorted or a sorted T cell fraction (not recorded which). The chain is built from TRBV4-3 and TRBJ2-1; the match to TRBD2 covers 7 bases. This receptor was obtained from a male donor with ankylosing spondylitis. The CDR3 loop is CASSQDRDYSYNEQFF. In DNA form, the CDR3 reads TGCGCCAGCAGCCAAGACAGGGACTACTCGTACAATGAGCAGTTCTTC.